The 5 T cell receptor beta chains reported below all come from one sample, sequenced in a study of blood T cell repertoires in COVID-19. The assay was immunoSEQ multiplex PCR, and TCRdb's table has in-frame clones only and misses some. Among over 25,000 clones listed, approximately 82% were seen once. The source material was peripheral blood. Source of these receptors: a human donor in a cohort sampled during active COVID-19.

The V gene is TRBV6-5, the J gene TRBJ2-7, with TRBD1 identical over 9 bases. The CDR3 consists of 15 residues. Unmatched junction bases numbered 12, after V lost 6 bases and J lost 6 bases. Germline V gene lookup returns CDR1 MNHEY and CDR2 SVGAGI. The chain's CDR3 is CASRPRDRVRGEQYF. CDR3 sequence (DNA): TGTGCCAGCAGACCCCGGGACAGGGTCCGAGGCGAGCAGTACTTC.

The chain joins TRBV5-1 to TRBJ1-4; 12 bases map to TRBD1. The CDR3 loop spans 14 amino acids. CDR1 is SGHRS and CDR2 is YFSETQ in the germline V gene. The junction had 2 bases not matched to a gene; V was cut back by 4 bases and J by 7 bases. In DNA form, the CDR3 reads TGCGCCAGCAGCCCGGGACAGGGGGCTGAAAAACTGTTTTTT. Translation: CASSPGQGAEKLFF.

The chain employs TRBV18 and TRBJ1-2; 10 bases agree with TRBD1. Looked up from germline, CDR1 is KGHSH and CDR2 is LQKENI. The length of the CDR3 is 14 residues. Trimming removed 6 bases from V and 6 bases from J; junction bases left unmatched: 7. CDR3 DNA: TGTGCCAGCTCGTCCGGACAGGGGGAAAATGGCTACACCTTC. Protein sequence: CASSSGQGENGYTF.

CDR3 sequence: CASSSPGGTGNYEQYF. The DNA for the CDR3 is TGTGCCAGCAGTTCCCCGGGTGGGACAGGGAACTACGAGCAGTACTTC. This chain uses TRBV28 with TRBJ2-7, with 9 positions matching TRBD1. The CDR3 runs 16 residues. The germline CDR1 and CDR2 sequences are MDHEN and SYDVKM. V lost 4 bases to trimming and J lost 3 bases; unmatched junction nucleotides: 10.

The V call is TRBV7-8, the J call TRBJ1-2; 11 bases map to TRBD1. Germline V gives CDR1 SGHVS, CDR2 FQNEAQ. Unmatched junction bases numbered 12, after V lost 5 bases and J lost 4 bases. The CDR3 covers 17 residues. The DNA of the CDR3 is TGTGCCAGCAGCCTCCCGGGACAGGGGGATATTAGCTATGGCTACACCTTC. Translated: CASSLPGQGDISYGYTF.